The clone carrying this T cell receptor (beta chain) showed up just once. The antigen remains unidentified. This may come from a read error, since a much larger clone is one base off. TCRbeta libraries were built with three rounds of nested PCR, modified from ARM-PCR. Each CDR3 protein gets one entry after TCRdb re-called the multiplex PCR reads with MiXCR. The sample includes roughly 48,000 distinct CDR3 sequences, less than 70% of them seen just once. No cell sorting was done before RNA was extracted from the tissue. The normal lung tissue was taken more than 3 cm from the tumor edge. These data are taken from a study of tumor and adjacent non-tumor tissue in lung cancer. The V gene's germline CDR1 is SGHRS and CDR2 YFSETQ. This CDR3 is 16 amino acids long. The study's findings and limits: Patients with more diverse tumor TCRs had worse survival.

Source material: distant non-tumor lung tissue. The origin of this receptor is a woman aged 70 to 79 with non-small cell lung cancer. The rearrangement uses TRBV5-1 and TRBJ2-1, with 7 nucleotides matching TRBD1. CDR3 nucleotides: TGCGCCAGCAGCTTGGCCCGGGACAGCATCTACAATGGGCAGTTCTTC. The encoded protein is CASSLARDSIYNGQFF.